These 15 T cell receptor beta chains were sequenced from one sample in a study of blood T cell repertoires in COVID-19 (TCRdb year 2020). To prepare the library, the immunoSEQ multiplex PCR assay was applied. What TCRdb holds here is the immuneACCESS table cut down to in-frame rearrangements. Part of the clones is not present; checked against another copy, under half of the missing clones reflect an unresolved V gene, and the others are unexplained. Across this sample there are under 300,000 clones, with 75% to 90% seen only once. Approximately 7.6% of the sample rests with the top ten. The specimen sequenced was peripheral blood. All receptors come from a man between 60 and 70 years old who had recovered from COVID-19.

The chain recombines TRBV12-3 or TRBV12-4 with TRBJ1-5; TRBD1 aligns across 7 bases. This CDR3 region has 13 residues. Trimming cost V 4 bases and J 8 bases; bases outside gene matches: 5. The CDR3 spells CASSWDRREPQHF. In DNA, the CDR3 is TGTGCCAGCAGTTGGGACAGACGCGAGCCCCAGCATTTT.

The chain links TRBV6-4 to TRBJ1-1; D gene unclear. Trimming stripped 5 bases from V and 1 base from J, with 17 bases between. In germline, CDR1 is MRHNA, CDR2 SNTAGT. The CDR3 covers 16 residues. This chain's CDR3 is CASSLSGGQRNTEAFF. CDR3 DNA: TGTGCCAGCAGTCTTTCAGGTGGGCAGAGGAACACTGAAGCTTTCTTT.

The V call is TRBV6-5, the J call TRBJ1-2; 8 bases match TRBD1. This CDR3 comprises 14 residues. Germline values: CDR1 MNHEY, CDR2 SVGAGI. The V and J ends lost 0 bases and 7 bases, in that order; junction bases with no gene match: 4. CDR3 region: CASSYSRQGFGYTF. The CDR3 coding sequence is TGTGCCAGCAGTTACTCGCGACAGGGGTTTGGCTACACCTTC.

J is TRBJ1-5 and V is TRBV5-1; possible D gene TRBD1, 5 bases. CDR3 length: 14 amino acids. The V end lost 5 bases, the J end lost 6 bases, and 15 bases lay between the germline ends. Per the germline V gene, CDR1 is SGHRS and CDR2 is YFSETQ. The CDR3 here is CASSVGGEFQPQHF. CDR3 bases: TGCGCCAGCAGTGTCGGGGGGGAATTTCAGCCCCAGCATTTT.

J is TRBJ1-2 and V is TRBV7-2; unclear D gene. The V and J ends lost 2 bases and 8 bases respectively, with 12 bases between them. The germline V gene encodes CDR1 SGHTA and CDR2 FQGNSA. The CDR3 extends over 13 amino acids. CDR3 bases: TGTGCCAGCAGCTTAAGTACCGGGAAGGGCTACACCTTC. Translating it yields CASSLSTGKGYTF.

This clone was picked up one time. The chain combines TRBV19 with TRBJ1-5; TRBD1 aligns across 9 bases. The V and J ends lost 2 bases and 2 bases, in that order; junction bases with no gene match: 7. The germline V gene encodes CDR1 LNHDA and CDR2 SQIVND (reference sequence). The CDR3 is 17 residues long. CDR3 sequence: CASSIIGTGSRNQPQHF. The DNA of the CDR3 is TGTGCCAGTAGTATAATCGGGACAGGGTCACGCAATCAGCCCCAGCATTTT.

This chain joins TRBV5-1 and TRBJ2-7; unclear D gene. The CDR3 extends over 15 amino acids. Germline V CDR1 and CDR2: SGHRS, YFSETQ. The ends were cut back, 0 bases at V and 3 bases at J, with 13 bases in the middle. The CDR3 is CASSLVAAGNYEQYF. CDR3 nucleotide sequence: TGCGCCAGCAGCTTGGTGGCAGCAGGAAACTACGAGCAGTACTTC.

The V and J genes are TRBV6-2 or TRBV6-3 and TRBJ2-7; TRBD2 might be the D (6 bases). With 0 bases removed from V and 5 bases from J, the gap between germline ends came to 23 bases. This CDR3 region has 18 residues. CDR1 MNHEY and CDR2 SVGEGT come from the germline V gene. DNA for the CDR3: TGTGCCAGCAGTTACTCGCGGGAATGGGGAATTGAAGTCCACGAGCAGTACTTC. This encodes CASSYSREWGIEVHEQYF.

This rearrangement joins TRBV5-1 to TRBJ2-1; 7 positions match TRBD1. Germline loops: CDR1 SGHRS, CDR2 YFSETQ. V lost 4 bases, J lost 0 bases, and 7 bases stayed unmatched. CDR3 length: 16 amino acids. CDR3 loop: CASSRGGQVSYNEQFF. The CDR3 DNA reads as TGCGCCAGCAGCAGAGGAGGACAGGTCTCCTACAATGAGCAGTTCTTC.

The V call is TRBV5-1, the J call TRBJ2-3; 7 positions match TRBD2. CDR3 size: 13 residues. Per the germline V gene, CDR1 is SGHRS and CDR2 is YFSETQ. The V and J ends lost 6 bases and 6 bases, in that order; junction bases with no gene match: 7. CDR3 sequence (DNA): TGCGCCAGCAAGAGGGAGGGGATCGATACGCAGTATTTT. Encoded protein: CASKREGIDTQYF.

Only a few counts were recorded for this clone. The chain has TRBV13 and TRBJ1-6; perhaps TRBD1 as D (6 bases). The CDR3 loop spans 14 amino acids. Germline V CDR1 and CDR2: PRHDT, FYEKMQ (reference sequence). V gave up 5 bases and J gave up 7 bases, with 12 bases separating them. CDR3 coding DNA: TGTGCCAGCAGCCTCAGACAGGCAAATTCACCCCTCCACTTT. Translation: CASSLRQANSPLHF.

The chain has TRBV3-1 (or the pseudogene TRBV3-2) and TRBJ2-5, with D possibly matching TRBD2 (5 bases). CDR1 and CDR2 (germline): LGHDT, YNNKEL (reference sequence). The V and J ends lost 4 bases and 4 bases respectively, with 16 bases between them. The CDR3 sequence is 15 residues long. The CDR3 DNA reads as TGTGCCAGCAGCCCTGGAGGATTTGTCTCAGAGACCCAGTACTTC. Its protein product is CASSPGGFVSETQYF.

The CDR3 here is CSALDRGAYNEQFF. Written as DNA, the CDR3 is TGCAGCGCCTTGGACAGGGGGGCTTACAATGAGCAGTTCTTC. This rearrangement joins TRBV29-1 to TRBJ2-1; 10 nucleotides agree with TRBD1. Germline CDR1 SQVTM, CDR2 ANQGSEA. J was trimmed by 4 bases and V by 7 bases; bases with no gene match: 7. The CDR3 is made up of 14 amino acids.

The V gene is TRBV11-3, the J gene TRBJ2-5; perhaps TRBD2 as D (6 bases). V was cut by 0 bases and J by 5 bases, with 16 bases left in between. CDR1 and CDR2 from the germline V gene are SGHNT and YENEEA. The CDR3 totals 16 residues. The CDR3 coding sequence is TGTGCCAGCAGCTTAGAGGGGACCCGGGGGTGGGAGACCCAGTACTTC. The encoded protein is CASSLEGTRGWETQYF.

J is TRBJ1-2 and V is TRBV12-3 or TRBV12-4; TRBD1 matches at 7 bases. V shed 5 bases, J shed 7 bases, and the junction held 4 bases outside the gene matches. CDR3 length equals 12 residues. The CDR3 spells CASSLQGGGYTF. In DNA form, the CDR3 reads TGTGCCAGCAGTCTTCAGGGGGGTGGCTACACCTTC.